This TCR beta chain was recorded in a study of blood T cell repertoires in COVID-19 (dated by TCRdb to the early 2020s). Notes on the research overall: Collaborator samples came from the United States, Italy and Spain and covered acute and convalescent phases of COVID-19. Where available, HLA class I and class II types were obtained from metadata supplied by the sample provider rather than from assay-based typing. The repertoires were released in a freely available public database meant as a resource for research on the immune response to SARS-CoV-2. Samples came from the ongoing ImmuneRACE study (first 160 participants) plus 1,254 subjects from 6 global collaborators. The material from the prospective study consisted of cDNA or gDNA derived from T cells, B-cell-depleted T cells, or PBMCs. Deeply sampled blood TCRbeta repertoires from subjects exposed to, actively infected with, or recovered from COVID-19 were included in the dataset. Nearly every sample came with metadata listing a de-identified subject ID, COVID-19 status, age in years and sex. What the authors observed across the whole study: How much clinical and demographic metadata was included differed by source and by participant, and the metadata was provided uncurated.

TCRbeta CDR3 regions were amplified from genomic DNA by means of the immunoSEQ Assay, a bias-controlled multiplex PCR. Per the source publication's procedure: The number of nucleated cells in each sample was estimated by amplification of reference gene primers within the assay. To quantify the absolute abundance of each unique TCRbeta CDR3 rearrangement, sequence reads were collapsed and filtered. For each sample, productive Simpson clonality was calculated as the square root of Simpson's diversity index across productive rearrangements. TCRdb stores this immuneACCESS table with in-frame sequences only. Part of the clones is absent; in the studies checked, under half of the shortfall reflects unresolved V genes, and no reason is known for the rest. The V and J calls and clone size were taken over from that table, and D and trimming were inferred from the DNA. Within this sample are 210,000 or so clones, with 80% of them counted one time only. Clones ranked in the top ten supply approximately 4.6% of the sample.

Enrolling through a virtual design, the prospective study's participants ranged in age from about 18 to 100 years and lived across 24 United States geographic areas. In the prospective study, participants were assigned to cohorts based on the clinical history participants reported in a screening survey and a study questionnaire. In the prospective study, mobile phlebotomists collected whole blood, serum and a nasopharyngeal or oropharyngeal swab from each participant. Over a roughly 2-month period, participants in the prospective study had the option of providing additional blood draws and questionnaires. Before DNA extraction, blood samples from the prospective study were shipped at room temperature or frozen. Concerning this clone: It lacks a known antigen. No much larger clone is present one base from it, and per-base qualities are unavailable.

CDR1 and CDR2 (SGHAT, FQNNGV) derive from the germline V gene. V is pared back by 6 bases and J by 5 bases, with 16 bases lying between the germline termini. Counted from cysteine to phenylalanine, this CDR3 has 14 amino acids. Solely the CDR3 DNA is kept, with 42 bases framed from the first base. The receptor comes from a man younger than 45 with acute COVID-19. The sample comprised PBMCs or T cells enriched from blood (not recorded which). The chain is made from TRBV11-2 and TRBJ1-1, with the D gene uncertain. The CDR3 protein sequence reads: CASSERFFGTEAFF. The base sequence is TGTGCCAGCAGTGAGAGGTTTTTTGGGACTGAAGCTTTCTTT.